These T cell receptor beta chains were read from a single sample in a study of beta chain features in type 1 diabetes. The table came from immunoSEQ multiplex PCR; TCRdb's copy has only in-frame clones and leaves some out. This sample has about 150,000 clones, with about a tenth found just once. Sequencing was done on a sample of central memory CD4+ T cells from blood. These receptors originate from a man aged 30 to 39 with type 1 diabetes. The CDR3 runs from the conserved cysteine through the conserved F or W. Fields, in order: clone size, D gene, V gene, J gene, CDR3 DNA, CDR3 protein. A D gene is named only where the DNA matches it firmly. Only part of the rows carry a size: once, few, many, or a class if the clone is expanded.

few	-	TRBV7-9	TRBJ2-1	TGTGCCACCCCAGACAGATCCTTCACGGAGCAGTTCTTC	CATPDRSFTEQFF
few	-	TRBV9	TRBJ2-1	TGTGCCAGCAGTGATGTTAGCGGCGACAATGAGCAGTTCTTC	CASSDVSGDNEQFF
few	-	TRBV5-6	TRBJ1-5	TGTGCCAGCAGCTTGGGAAGCCAAGTCCTTCATTTT	CASSLGSQVLHF
-	-	TRBV28	TRBJ2-1	TGTGCCAGCAGTTTAGGAGGGAGGTATGATGAGCAGTTCTTC	CASSLGGRYDEQFF
few	-	TRBV29-1	TRBJ2-5	TGCAGCGTTGGTCGGGACACCACCGGAGAGCAGTACTTC	CSVGRDTTGEQYF
-	-	TRBV6-5	TRBJ2-7	TGTGCCAGCAAATTGAGGCATGGCTCCTCCTACGAGCAGTACTTC	CASKLRHGSSYEQYF
-	TRBD2	TRBV9	TRBJ2-2	TGTGCCAGCGACCCCGGGACTAGCGGGACTTGGGGGGAGCTGTTTTTT	CASDPGTSGTWGELFF
-	-	TRBV9	TRBJ2-1	TGTGCCAGCAGCATCCACTCACTAGTTCCCTACAATGAGCAGTTCTTC	CASSIHSLVPYNEQFF
-	-	TRBV9	TRBJ2-3	TGTGCCAGCAGCGTTGAATCGGGTTTCGGTACGCAGTATTTT	CASSVESGFGTQYF
-	-	TRBV30	TRBJ1-3	TGTGCCTGGACCCCCCTGTTTGGAAACACCATATATTTT	CAWTPLFGNTIYF
few	-	TRBV7-2	TRBJ2-3	TGTGCCAGCGGACTTCTAGTGGCCACAGATACGCAGTATTTT	CASGLLVATDTQYF
few	TRBD1	TRBV29-1	TRBJ1-1	TGCAGCGCCTCGACAGGGGGAAGGAACACTGAAGCTTTCTTT	CSASTGGRNTEAFF
few	-	TRBV4-2	TRBJ2-1	TGTGCCAGCAGCCAACGACAAGGTGAGCAGTTCTTC	CASSQRQGEQFF
-	-	TRBV5-4	TRBJ2-5	TGTGCCAGCAGCCGGCAGGGATCTGGGGAGACCCAGTACTTC	CASSRQGSGETQYF
few	-	TRBV9	TRBJ2-2	TGTGCCAGCAGCGTAGTAGACACCGGGGAGCTGTTTTTT	CASSVVDTGELFF
few	TRBD2	TRBV9	TRBJ2-7	TGTGCCAGCAGCGTAGGGGGTACTAGCGGGAGCTACGAGCAGTACTTC	CASSVGGTSGSYEQYF
-	-	TRBV7-8	TRBJ2-2	TGTGCCAGCAGCTCGGTGAACACCGGGGAGCTGTTTTTT	CASSSVNTGELFF
-	-	TRBV7-3	TRBJ2-7	TGTGCCAGCAGCTTTGCGGGTCTCGGCTACGAGCAGTACTTC	CASSFAGLGYEQYF
few	-	TRBV15	TRBJ1-2	TGTGCCACCAGCAGAGTTGTTGGGCAGGAAAGTCGCTACACCTTC	CATSRVVGQESRYTF
-	TRBD2	TRBV10-3	TRBJ2-1	TGTGCCATCAGTGCGAGGCAACGCGGGAGTGGGGATGAGCAGTTCTTC	CAISARQRGSGDEQFF
-	-	TRBV29-1	TRBJ1-3	TGCAGCGTTCGCGGGGGCTCGGGAAACACCATATATTTT	CSVRGGSGNTIYF
-	TRBD1	TRBV5-6	TRBJ2-7	TGTGCCAGCAGCATTGAGGGACAGGGGTCTTCCTACGAGCAGTACTTC	CASSIEGQGSSYEQYF
-	-	TRBV11-2	TRBJ1-4	TGTGCCAGCAGCTCCCTTACCGGGAGTGAAAAACTGTTTTTT	CASSSLTGSEKLFF
-	-	TRBV7-8	TRBJ1-5	TGTGCCAGCAGCGTGAGGGATCAGCCCCAGCATTTT	CASSVRDQPQHF
-	-	TRBV4-3	TRBJ1-1	TGCGCCAGCAGCCAAGACCAGGCCGCTGACACTGAAGCTTTCTTT	CASSQDQAADTEAFF
few	TRBD2	TRBV11-2	TRBJ2-1	TGTGCCAGCAGCCCGGGACTAAATTTAGAGCAGTTCTTC	CASSPGLNLEQFF
few	TRBD2	TRBV5-1	TRBJ2-7	TGCGCCAGCAGCTTGACTAGCGGCTCCTACGAGCAGTACTTC	CASSLTSGSYEQYF
-	TRBD1	TRBV11-1	TRBJ2-5	TGTGCCAGCAGCCGAAACGGACAGGCTCAAGAGACCCAGTACTTC	CASSRNGQAQETQYF
-	TRBD2	TRBV7-2	TRBJ2-7	TGTGCCAGCAGCTTAGTGGCGGGAGGCCTCTACGAGCAGTACTTC	CASSLVAGGLYEQYF
few	-	TRBV4-2	TRBJ1-4	TGTGCCAGCAGCAGACAGGACCCCGGGGATGAAAAACTGTTTTTT	CASSRQDPGDEKLFF
few	-	TRBV7-2	TRBJ1-5	TGTGCCAGCAGCAGCCAGGCTGATCAGCCCCAGCATTTT	CASSSQADQPQHF
-	-	TRBV4-2	TRBJ2-3	TGTGCCAGCAGCCAAGGCCCCCACTCGGATACGCAGTATTTT	CASSQGPHSDTQYF
few	-	TRBV29-1	TRBJ2-5	TGCAGCGTTTTTGGACAGCAAGAGACCCAGTACTTC	CSVFGQQETQYF